Below are 25 T cell receptor beta chains sequenced from a single sample in a study of cytotoxic CD8 clonotypes in ibrutinib-treated CLL. Only in-frame clones appear in the TCRdb table, and some are missing; sequencing was by immunoSEQ multiplex PCR. The data show around 150,000 clones, 70% to 85% seen once. The source was PBMCs, collected after 12 months of ibrutinib treatment. These receptors originate from a human donor with chronic lymphocytic leukemia.

The rearrangement links TRBV7-2 to TRBJ1-4; D uncertain. The CDR3 contains 15 residues. Germline-derived CDR1 and CDR2 are SGHTA and FQGNSA. Trimming pared 1 base from V and 4 bases from J, leaving 10 bases between. The CDR3 nucleotides read TGTGCCAGCAGCTTAGTTAGACACCGTAATGAAAAACTGTTTTTT. It encodes CASSLVRHRNEKLFF.

The chain uses TRBV6-6 and TRBJ1-2; D gene ambiguous. V lost 0 bases and J lost 4, with 9 bases in between. The germline CDR1 and CDR2 sequences are MNHNY and SVGAGI (reference sequence). The CDR3 has 14 residues. In DNA, the CDR3 is TGTGCCAGCAGTTACTCGGCCATTGGCTATGGCTACACCTTC. Residues: CASSYSAIGYGYTF.

This clone occurred once. This sequence joins TRBV29-1 and TRBJ2-5; D unclear. The CDR3 extends over 15 amino acids. V lost 4 bases and J 1 base, leaving 16 bases between the germline ends. Germline V gene sequence: CDR1 SQVTM, CDR2 ANQGSEA. CDR3 nucleotides: TGCAGCGTTGTTTTCGGCAGAACAATCCAAGAGACCCAGTACTTC. Its protein product is CSVVFGRTIQETQYF. Variable domain in full (rest from reference TRBV29-1 and TRBJ2-5): SAVISQKPSRDICQRGTSLTIQCQVDSQVTMMFWYRQQPGQSLTLIATANQGSEATYESGFVIDKFPISRPNLTFSTLTVSNMSPEDSSIYLCSVVFGRTIQETQYFGPGTRLLVL.

The V gene is TRBV7-2, the J gene TRBJ2-5; no reliable D call. The DNA matches TRBJ2-7 better at its end, which makes the J call doubtful. The CDR3 covers 13 residues. CDR1 and CDR2 (germline): SGHTA, FQGNSA. The CDR3 coding sequence is TGTGCCAGCAGCTTTTATTCCCACTACGAGCAGTACTTC. Its protein product is CASSFYSHYEQYF.

The rearrangement links TRBV27 to TRBJ1-6; D is undetermined. CDR1 MNHEY and CDR2 SMNVEV come from the germline V gene (reference sequence). This CDR3 comprises 14 residues. Trimming removed 3 bases from V and 7 bases from J, with 10 bases in between. This CDR3 is CASSFQERNSPLHF. DNA for the CDR3: TGTGCCAGCAGTTTCCAGGAGCGAAATTCACCCCTCCACTTT.

This clone has a single count. The V gene is TRBV5-4, the J gene TRBJ2-5; TRBD2 matches 7 bases. Germline V gene sequence: CDR1 SGHNT, CDR2 YYREEE (reference sequence). This CDR3 has 15 residues. V lost 1 base to trimming and J lost 5 bases; unmatched junction nucleotides: 8. This CDR3 reads CASSLPNLGGETQYF. CDR3 in DNA: TGTGCCAGCAGCTTGCCGAACCTGGGGGGGGAGACCCAGTACTTC.

This chain joins TRBV28 and TRBJ2-7, with 11 positions matching TRBD2. The CDR3 contains 17 residues. Germline trimming cut 3 bases from V and 9 bases from J; bases unmatched to any gene: 16. Germline assignment: CDR1 MDHEN and CDR2 SYDVKM. The CDR3 coding sequence is TGTGCCAGCAGTTTTCGGTTCAGGCTAGCGGGGGGCTTCGGGCAGTACTTC. This sequence encodes CASSFRFRLAGGFGQYF.

Note on this clone: The same CDR3 is also encoded by other DNA sequences in this sample. This chain uses TRBV5-6 with TRBJ2-5, with 9 nucleotides matching TRBD1. V dropped 0 bases and J dropped 2; count of bases not matched to a gene: 2. In germline, CDR1 is SGHDT, CDR2 YYEEEE. The length of the CDR3 is 15 residues. The CDR3 sequence: CASSLVGQGQETQYF. The CDR3 nucleotides read TGTGCCAGCAGCTTGGTGGGACAGGGTCAAGAGACCCAGTACTTC.

Only a few counts were recorded for this clone. The rearrangement links TRBV6-1 to TRBJ1-3, with D hard to call. Per the germline V gene, CDR1 is MNHNS and CDR2 is SASEGT. The V gene lost 0 bases and the J gene lost 2 bases, with 8 bases spanning the gap. The CDR3 loop spans 15 amino acids. CDR3 coding DNA: TGTGCCAGCAGTGAAGCGGCTGGGGCTGGAAACACCATATATTTT. Amino acids: CASSEAAGAGNTIYF.

The rearrangement uses TRBV5-1 and TRBJ2-3; a possible D gene is TRBD2 (6 bases). V lost 4 bases and J 6 bases, leaving 15 bases between the germline ends. From germline, CDR1 is SGHRS and CDR2 YFSETQ. The CDR3 runs 14 residues. CDR3 DNA: TGCGCCAGCAGCGCGGGGACCACTAGGGATACGCAGTATTTT. Its protein is CASSAGTTRDTQYF.

This sequence joins TRBV18 and TRBJ1-2; TRBD1 matches at 8 bases. V lost 4 bases and J lost 4; bases outside the gene matches: 2. In germline, CDR1 is KGHSH, CDR2 LQKENI. The CDR3 has 13 residues. In DNA form, the CDR3 reads TGTGCCAGCTCACAAGGACAGGGCTATGGCTACACCTTC. The encoded protein is CASSQGQGYGYTF.

The chain carries TRBV27 and TRBJ1-1; a weak D match, TRBD1 (5 bases). Trimming pared 3 bases from V and 3 bases from J, leaving 8 bases between. Germline loops: CDR1 MNHEY, CDR2 SMNVEV (reference sequence). This CDR3 is built from 13 residues. Written as DNA, the CDR3 is TGTGCCAGCAGTTTTACCAGGGACACTGAAGCTTTCTTT. Protein sequence: CASSFTRDTEAFF.

The V and J genes are TRBV28 and TRBJ2-3, with D tentatively TRBD1 (6 bases). CDR1 and CDR2 from the germline V gene are MDHEN and SYDVKM. With 6 bases removed from V and 8 bases from J, the gap between germline ends came to 21 bases. This CDR3 contains 15 residues. The CDR3 protein is CASRHQRGTRGTQYF. The CDR3, as DNA: TGTGCCAGCAGACACCAAAGGGGGACCCGCGGTACGCAGTATTTT.

This chain connects TRBV5-4 to TRBJ2-3, with D maybe TRBD2 (5 bases). The CDR3 runs to 15 residues. V was cut by 1 base and J by 0 bases, with 9 bases left in between. Looked up from germline, CDR1 is SGHNT and CDR2 is YYREEE (reference sequence). The CDR3, as DNA: TGTGCCAGCAGCTTGAAGAGGGCTAGCACAGATACGCAGTATTTT. Amino acids: CASSLKRASTDTQYF.

This clone occurred a few times. The gene calls are TRBV7-3 and TRBJ2-5; 9 nucleotides align to TRBD2. Germline trimming cut 4 bases from V and 1 base from J; bases unmatched to any gene: 4. The CDR3 length is 15 residues. The V gene's germline CDR1 is SGHTA and CDR2 FQGTGA. In nucleotides, the CDR3 is TGTGCCAGCAGCTCAGCGGGGGGTTTCCAAGAGACCCAGTACTTC. Translation: CASSSAGGFQETQYF.

The CDR3 coding sequence is TGTGCCAGCAGCTTAGGGACGGCGGACATTCAGTACTTC. Translated, it gives CASSLGTADIQYF. The chain is built from TRBV7-2 and TRBJ2-4, with D unclear. Trimming took 1 base from V and 8 from J, leaving 9 bases between them. Germline V CDR1 and CDR2: SGHTA, FQGNSA. CDR3 size: 13 residues.

The chain is built from TRBV6-1 and TRBJ1-2; possibly TRBD1 for D (5 bases). V lost 3 bases to trimming and J lost 4 bases, with 9 bases between them. From germline, CDR1 is MNHNS and CDR2 SASEGT. The CDR3 is 13 residues long. The DNA for the CDR3 is TGTGCCAGCAGTGATAGGGGAGGCTATGGCTACACCTTC. It translates to CASSDRGGYGYTF.

V usage is TRBV7-9 and J usage is TRBJ1-1; D is unclear. Per germline, CDR1 SEHNR and CDR2 FQNEAQ (reference sequence). Trimming took 4 bases from V and 5 from J, leaving 11 bases between them. This CDR3 spans 13 amino acids. The CDR3 DNA reads TGTGCCAGCAGCTCCAAGGGATTTACTGAAGCTTTCTTT. Its protein product is CASSSKGFTEAFF. The full variable domain, in which reference TRBV7-9 and TRBJ1-1 provide the parts outside the CDR3, is DTGVSQNPRHKITKRGQNVTFRCDPISEHNRLYWYRQTLGQGPEFLTYFQNEAQLEKSRLLSDRFSAERPKGSFSTLEIQRTEQGDSAMYLCASSSKGFTEAFFGQGTRLTVV.

The rearrangement links TRBV29-1 to TRBJ1-4, with 7 positions matching TRBD1. This CDR3 region has 12 residues. Germline V gene sequence: CDR1 SQVTM, CDR2 ANQGSEA. Unmatched junction bases numbered 4, after V lost 5 bases and J lost 7 bases. CDR3 in amino acids: CSVQGDGEKLFF. The CDR3 DNA reads TGCAGCGTTCAGGGGGACGGTGAAAAACTGTTTTTT.

This clone was observed a handful of times. The chain uses TRBV7-6 and TRBJ1-2, with 8 bases identical to TRBD1. The V segment lost 4 bases and the J segment 4 bases; nucleotides outside the gene matches: 5. CDR1 SGHVS and CDR2 FNYEAQ come from the germline V gene. This CDR3 has 14 amino acids. The DNA of the CDR3 is TGTGCCAGCAGCTACGCAGGGGGCGGCTATGGCTACACCTTC. Translating it yields CASSYAGGGYGYTF.

This clone came up a few times. V gene TRBV7-3 combines with J gene TRBJ1-3, with TRBD1 as a possible D gene (6 bases). The CDR3 loop spans 16 amino acids. CDR1 and CDR2 (germline): SGHTA, FQGTGA. The germline V and J ends were trimmed by 5 bases and 0 bases, with 14 bases remaining between them. The CDR3 nucleotides are TGTGCCAGCAGCGTAAGCGGGGGCTTCTCTGGAAACACCATATATTTT. Encoded protein: CASSVSGGFSGNTIYF.

This clone has only one observation. The chain has TRBV28 and TRBJ2-7; 7 bases align to TRBD2. V trimming: 7 bases; J trimming: 4 bases; junction bases outside the gene matches: 10. Germline CDR1 is MDHEN and CDR2 is SYDVKM. There are 14 residues in the CDR3. CDR3 in DNA: TGTGCCAGCACCCCGGGGGGAAATTTGTACGAGCAGTACTTC. This encodes CASTPGGNLYEQYF.

The V call is TRBV20-1, the J call TRBJ2-7; 9 positions agree with TRBD1. Germline V lookup: CDR1 DFQATT, CDR2 SNEGSKA (reference sequence). With V trimmed by 6 bases and J by 5 bases, 2 bases remained unmatched. The CDR3 length is 11 residues. The CDR3 bases are TGCAGTGCAAACAGGGGGCACGAGCAGTACTTC. Encoded protein: CSANRGHEQYF.

V usage is TRBV28 and J usage is TRBJ2-6; 7 bases are shared with TRBD1. The junction had 4 bases not matched to a gene; V was cut back by 5 bases and J by 0 bases. Germline lookup yields CDR1 MDHEN and CDR2 SYDVKM. The CDR3 runs 16 residues. CDR3 loop: CASSRQGPSGANVLTF. The CDR3 nucleotides read TGTGCCAGCAGTAGACAGGGACCCTCTGGGGCCAACGTCCTGACTTTC.

The chain is built from TRBV6-1 and TRBJ2-7; 8 bases fit TRBD1. The V gene end was trimmed by 11 bases and the J gene end by 4 bases; junction bases not matched to a gene: 4. The CDR3 spans 11 residues. Germline loops: CDR1 MNHNS, CDR2 SASEGT. The CDR3 sequence: CAGRTGYEQYF. CDR3 nucleotide sequence: TGTGCCGGACGGACAGGGTACGAGCAGTACTTC.